A selection of T cell receptor beta chains follows, all from one sample in a study of shared clonotypes between healthy human individuals. Measured with immunoSEQ multiplex PCR; TCRdb has only the in-frame clones, and not every one. The sample contains 90,000 to 150,000 clones, roughly 70% of which appear only once. Sequencing was performed on memory CD8+ T cells sorted from blood. The receptors shown here come from a woman in her 30s in good health. The CDR3 runs from the conserved cysteine through the conserved F or W. A D gene is named only where the DNA matches it firmly. Size tells how often a clone was seen (once, few, many) or the class of an expanded clone, and some rows leave it out.

v_call	d_call	j_call	clone_size	cdr3_aa	cdr3_nt
TRBV6-6	NA	TRBJ2-4	NA	CASSWTTLAKNIQYF	TGTGCCAGCAGTTGGACTACCCTAGCCAAAAACATTCAGTACTTC
TRBV27	NA	TRBJ2-1	NA	CATKQGQYYNNEQFF	TGTGCCACCAAGCAGGGGCAGTACTATAACAATGAGCAGTTCTTC
TRBV25-1	NA	TRBJ2-7	few	CASSEEGDDSYEQYF	TGTGCCAGCAGTGAAGAGGGTGACGACTCCTACGAGCAGTACTTC
TRBV7-6	NA	TRBJ1-4	NA	CASSHTRQSNEKLFF	TGTGCCAGCAGCCATACACGACAGTCTAATGAAAAACTGTTTTTT
TRBV13	NA	TRBJ2-5	NA	CVSSQIGDGRTQYF	TGTGTCAGCAGCCAAATCGGGGACGGCAGGACCCAGTACTTC
TRBV7-8	NA	TRBJ2-3	NA	CASSLAPTRLSTDTQYF	TGTGCCAGCAGCTTAGCCCCAACACGCCTCAGCACAGATACGCAGTATTTT
TRBV18	NA	TRBJ1-1	NA	CASSLMTDMNTEAFF	TGTGCCAGCTCACTAATGACAGATATGAACACTGAAGCTTTCTTT
TRBV15	TRBD1	TRBJ1-5	once	CATSMGTADNQPQHF	TGTGCCACCAGCATGGGGACAGCTGACAATCAGCCCCAGCATTTT
TRBV11-1	TRBD1	TRBJ1-5	NA	CASSPTGAGNQPQHF	TGTGCCAGCAGCCCGACAGGGGCCGGGAATCAGCCCCAGCATTTT
TRBV27	TRBD1	TRBJ2-2	NA	CASRDRGLGGELFF	TGTGCCAGCAGGGACAGGGGGCTGGGCGGGGAGCTGTTTTTT
TRBV5-6	TRBD2	TRBJ2-5	NA	CASSLWVVWEGRETQYF	TGTGCCAGCAGCTTGTGGGTTGTGTGGGAGGGCCGGGAGACCCAGTACTTC
TRBV5-6	TRBD2	TRBJ2-2	many	CASSLFGGSGITGELFF	TGTGCCAGCAGCTTGTTCGGTGGTAGCGGGATAACCGGGGAGCTGTTTTTT
TRBV4-1	NA	TRBJ1-2	NA	CASSQDARENPNYGYTF	TGCGCCAGCAGCCAAGACGCGAGGGAGAACCCTAACTATGGCTACACCTTC
TRBV28	NA	TRBJ2-7	few	CASSLAGRTYGEQYF	TGTGCCAGCAGTTTAGCGGGACGAACGTACGGCGAGCAGTACTTC
TRBV7-9	TRBD1	TRBJ1-2	NA	CASNHPSTGDFYGYTF	TGTGCCAGCAACCACCCCTCGACAGGGGACTTCTATGGCTACACCTTC
TRBV4-1	NA	TRBJ2-1	NA	CASSHQPQNEQFF	TGCGCCAGCAGCCATCAACCCCAGAATGAGCAGTTCTTC
TRBV7-9	NA	TRBJ2-1	NA	CASSSTISYNEQFF	TGTGCCAGCAGCTCTACCATCTCCTACAATGAGCAGTTCTTC
TRBV15	TRBD1	TRBJ1-4	NA	CATSGPTGEVEKLFF	TGTGCCACCAGCGGACCGACAGGGGAGGTTGAAAAACTGTTTTTT
TRBV6-4	TRBD2	TRBJ2-3	few	CASSERAGVGADTQYF	TGTGCCAGCAGTGAAAGAGCGGGAGTAGGGGCAGATACGCAGTATTTT
TRBV19	NA	TRBJ2-1	NA	CASSNQGNEQFF	TGTGCCAGTAGTAACCAGGGGAATGAGCAGTTCTTC
TRBV6-4	NA	TRBJ2-2	many	CASSDGRSHTGELFF	TGTGCCAGCAGTGACGGGAGGTCCCACACCGGGGAGCTGTTTTTT
TRBV27	NA	TRBJ2-5	NA	CASSPTSGWYQETQYF	TGTGCCAGCAGCCCTACGAGCGGATGGTACCAAGAGACCCAGTACTTC
TRBV9	NA	TRBJ2-7	few	CASSEDGTSPYEQYF	TGTGCCAGCAGCGAGGACGGGACTTCTCCCTACGAGCAGTACTTC
TRBV6-4	TRBD1	TRBJ2-1	few	CASSTGDNNEQFF	TGTGCCAGCAGTACAGGGGACAACAATGAGCAGTTCTTC
TRBV12-5	NA	TRBJ1-1	once	CARGNFNTEAFF	TGTGCTAGGGGAAATTTCAACACTGAAGCTTTCTTT
TRBV15	NA	TRBJ1-1	NA	CATSRDRYRTNTEAFF	TGTGCCACCAGCAGAGATCGTTACAGAACGAACACTGAAGCTTTCTTT
TRBV30	NA	TRBJ2-3	NA	CAWSVGRDTQYF	TGTGCCTGGAGTGTAGGGAGGGATACGCAGTATTTT
TRBV19	NA	TRBJ2-1	once	CASSMGGRSYNEQFF	TGTGCCAGTAGTATGGGGGGAAGGTCCTACAATGAGCAGTTCTTC
TRBV27	TRBD2	TRBJ2-7	NA	CASSPRASGPYEQYF	TGTGCCAGCAGCCCCCGGGCTAGCGGACCCTACGAGCAGTACTTC
TRBV6-5	NA	TRBJ1-1	once	CASSYSNMNTEAFF	TGTGCCAGCAGTTACTCGAATATGAACACTGAAGCTTTCTTT
TRBV28	NA	TRBJ2-7	once	CASSSLAETVNYEQYF	TGTGCCAGCAGTTCCTTAGCGGAGACCGTAAACTACGAGCAGTACTTC
TRBV7-9	TRBD2	TRBJ2-1	NA	CASSLVASGRNEQFF	TGTGCCAGCAGCTTAGTGGCTAGCGGGAGGAATGAGCAGTTCTTC
TRBV29-1	NA	TRBJ2-3	NA	CSVGPPNRLVGTDTQYF	TGCAGCGTTGGGCCGCCGAATAGGTTGGTGGGCACAGATACGCAGTATTTT
TRBV28	NA	TRBJ2-5	NA	CASSPSRESGFGETQYF	TGTGCCAGCAGTCCCTCTCGGGAGAGCGGGTTTGGAGAGACCCAGTACTTC
TRBV27	TRBD2	TRBJ2-3	NA	CASSLGVKSGRAADTQYF	TGTGCCAGCAGTTTAGGGGTGAAGAGCGGGAGGGCTGCAGATACGCAGTATTTT
TRBV19	TRBD2	TRBJ2-3	NA	CASSPTDVTSDTDTQYF	TGTGCCAGTAGTCCCACCGACGTGACTAGCGACACAGATACGCAGTATTTT
TRBV19	NA	TRBJ1-5	NA	CASSIDSQYSNQPQHF	TGTGCCAGTAGTATCGACAGTCAGTATAGCAATCAGCCCCAGCATTTT
TRBV28	NA	TRBJ2-5	once	CASSLSRLGYEQETQYF	TGTGCCAGCAGTTTATCTCGTTTGGGTTACGAACAAGAGACCCAGTACTTC
TRBV19	NA	TRBJ1-6	once	CASSSTARSSYNSPLHF	TGTGCCAGTAGTTCAACGGCTAGAAGCTCCTATAATTCACCCCTCCACTTT
TRBV5-1	NA	TRBJ2-7	NA	CASSRYTGFYEQYF	TGCGCCAGCAGCCGCTATACGGGATTCTACGAGCAGTACTTC
TRBV20-1	NA	TRBJ2-7	NA	CSALDYEQYF	TGCAGTGCCCTGGACTACGAGCAGTACTTC
TRBV25-1	TRBD1	TRBJ2-7	NA	CASRPSGTGVDEQYF	TGTGCCAGCAGGCCGTCTGGGACAGGGGTCGACGAGCAGTACTTC
TRBV5-8	NA	TRBJ2-7	NA	CASSLRRDPSYEQYF	TGTGCCAGCAGCTTGAGGCGAGACCCCTCCTACGAGCAGTACTTC
TRBV27	TRBD2	TRBJ2-2	NA	CASSPRTSETGELFF	TGTGCCAGCAGTCCCAGGACTAGCGAAACCGGGGAGCTGTTTTTT
TRBV5-1	NA	TRBJ2-1	NA	CASSPEGGGEQFF	TGCGCCAGCAGCCCCGAGGGAGGGGGTGAGCAGTTCTTC
TRBV25-1	NA	TRBJ2-3	once	CASSEERDTQYF	TGTGCCAGCAGTGAGGAGAGAGATACGCAGTATTTT
TRBV29-1	TRBD1	TRBJ1-1	NA	CSVETPVADRGLATEAFF	TGCAGCGTTGAGACCCCCGTGGCCGACAGGGGGCTGGCAACTGAAGCTTTCTTT
TRBV27	NA	TRBJ2-7	NA	CASSFQAGFADEQYF	TGTGCCAGCAGTTTCCAAGCAGGGTTTGCGGACGAGCAGTACTTC
TRBV7-9	NA	TRBJ2-7	few	CASSLVVNSEQYF	TGTGCCAGCAGCTTAGTGGTCAATAGCGAGCAGTACTTC
TRBV5-4	TRBD1	TRBJ1-1	NA	CASSSGRQGATEAFF	TGTGCCAGCAGCTCGGGACGACAGGGGGCGACTGAAGCTTTCTTT
TRBV15	TRBD2	TRBJ2-2	few	CATSSHSGRAVTGELFF	TGTGCCACCAGCAGTCACAGCGGGAGGGCCGTTACCGGGGAGCTGTTTTTT
TRBV4-1	TRBD1	TRBJ1-1	NA	CASSRTGTGLTEAFF	TGCGCCAGCAGCCGAACCGGGACAGGGCTCACTGAAGCTTTCTTT
TRBV27	NA	TRBJ2-1	once	CASREGLAMDNEQFF	TGTGCCAGCAGGGAGGGGTTAGCTATGGACAATGAGCAGTTCTTC